The 32 T cell receptor beta chains below come from one sample, sequenced in a study of CD8+CD57+ T cells in acquired aplastic anemia. In patients chosen for sequencing, flow cytometry had shown CD8+CD57+ cell expansion. Researchers used genomic DNA as the template to profile TCR beta VDJ and CDR3. Each CDR3 protein gets one entry after TCRdb re-called the reads with MiXCR. The profile shows approximately 470,000 distinct CDR3 sequences, around 30% of them singletons. The sample comprised sorted CD4+, CD8+, or CD8+CD57+ T cells (not recorded which) from PBMCs. The receptors derive from a human donor with aplastic anemia.

This sequence joins TRBV5-1 and TRBJ1-2, with D possibly matching TRBD1 (5 bases). Trimming removed 3 bases from V and 7 bases from J, with 19 bases in between. Germline values: CDR1 SGHRS, CDR2 YFSETQ. The CDR3 spans 15 residues. The CDR3 region has the DNA TGCGCCAGCAGCTGGATCAGGGAGTCCGGGCTTGGCTACACCTTC. It encodes CASSWIRESGLGYTF.

This clonotype has more than one count but fewer than ten. V gene TRBV12-3 or TRBV12-4 combines with J gene TRBJ2-7; D is uncertain. The CDR3 contains 14 residues. Trimming cost V 1 base and J 1 base, with 8 bases left between them. CDR3 amino acids: CASSLGYASYEQYF. CDR3 DNA sequence: TGTGCCAGCAGTTTAGGGTACGCGTCCTACGAGCAGTACTTC.

The table lists this clonotype with many counts. This chain links TRBV2 with TRBJ1-1; D is perhaps TRBD1 (6 bases). This CDR3 spans 13 amino acids. Germline V gene lookup returns CDR1 SNHLY and CDR2 FYNNEI. Trimming cost V 6 bases and J 2 bases, with 10 bases left between them. CDR3 amino acids: CASRQDSNTEAFF. The CDR3 region has the DNA TGTGCCAGCAGACAGGACAGTAACACTGAAGCTTTCTTT.

This clonotype was seen only a few times. The chain employs TRBV2 and TRBJ1-2; TRBD1 aligns across 8 bases. J gave up 8 bases and V 3 bases, and 8 bases lay outside the gene matches. Germline V gene sequence: CDR1 SNHLY, CDR2 FYNNEI. The CDR3 has 14 amino acids. The CDR3 reads CASSEANRGGGYTF. The CDR3 DNA sequence: TGTGCCAGCAGTGAGGCAAACAGGGGGGGCGGCTACACCTTC.

This clonotype was counted many times. This sequence joins TRBV7-9 and TRBJ1-2; D is unresolved. The CDR3 covers 15 residues. Per germline, CDR1 SEHNR and CDR2 FQNEAQ (reference sequence). The V end was cut by 5 bases, the J end by 8 bases, with 21 bases between. CDR3 loop: CASSAQVDRIGGYTF. Written as DNA, the CDR3 is TGTGCCAGCAGCGCGCAAGTAGACCGGATAGGAGGCTACACCTTC. Full variable domain (rest looked up from reference TRBV7-9 and TRBJ1-2): DTGVSQNPRHKITKRGQNVTFRCDPISEHNRLYWYRQTLGQGPEFLTYFQNEAQLEKSRLLSDRFSAERPKGSFSTLEIQRTEQGDSAMYLCASSAQVDRIGGYTFGSGTRLTVV.

V gene TRBV11-2 combines with J gene TRBJ1-1; D gene unclear. Germline V lookup: CDR1 SGHAT, CDR2 FQNNGV. The V and J ends lost 2 bases and 14 bases respectively, with 18 bases between them. The CDR3 sequence is 13 residues long. The CDR3 sequence is CASSLNGMGRAFF. The DNA for the CDR3 is TGTGCCAGCAGCTTAAACGGAATGGGTCGAGCATTCTTT.

On this clonotype: An end of the junction differs from the germline gene, which may be a read error. This chain joins TRBV2 and TRBJ2-7; D may be TRBD2 (6 bases). Germline V gene data show CDR1 as SNHLY and CDR2 as FYNNEI. CDR3 length equals 15 residues. This CDR3 is CASSYSRAGTYGQYF. CDR3 nucleotides: TGTGCCAGCAGTTACTCGCGGGCGGGAACCTACGGGCAGTACTTC.

This clonotype has a count of ten or more. The gene calls are TRBV14 and TRBJ1-6, with D unresolved. CDR1 and CDR2 from the germline V gene are SGHDN and FVKESK. V was trimmed by 2 bases and J by 7 bases, leaving 3 bases between them. CDR3 length equals 12 residues. The CDR3 nucleotides are TGTGCCAGCAGCCAAAGGAATTCACCCCTCCACTTT. Protein product: CASSQRNSPLHF.

This clonotype has at least ten counts. The chain is built from TRBV19 and TRBJ2-5, with TRBD2 as a possible D gene (7 bases). V shed 3 bases and J shed 4 bases, with 15 bases lying between them. Per the germline V gene, CDR1 is LNHDA and CDR2 is SQIVND (reference sequence). This CDR3 contains 15 residues. CDR3 nucleotide sequence: TGTGCCAGTAGTATTGGGGGGGGCCTCACAGAGACCCAGTACTTC. Amino acid sequence: CASSIGGGLTETQYF.

The chain uses TRBV11-3 and TRBJ2-1, with 8 bases lining up with TRBD2. Germline loops: CDR1 SGHNT, CDR2 YENEEA. Trimming at V came to 3 bases and at J to 8 bases, leaving 0 bases not matched to a gene. The CDR3 is made up of 12 amino acids. DNA of the CDR3: TGTGCCAGCAGCTTTAGCGGGGATGAGCAGTTCTTC. It yields the protein CASSFSGDEQFF. The full variable domain, rest sourced from reference TRBV11-3 and TRBJ2-1, is EAGVVQSPRYKIIEKKQPVAFWCNPISGHNTLYWYLQNLGQGPELLIRYENEEAVDDSQLPKDRFSAERLKGVDSTLKIQPAELGDSAVYLCASSFSGDEQFFGPGTRLTVL.

The V call is TRBV14, the J call TRBJ2-7; D is perhaps TRBD1 or TRBD2 (5 bases each). There are 15 residues in the CDR3. Germline lookup yields CDR1 SGHDN and CDR2 FVKESK. V was cut by 0 bases and J by 4 bases, with 13 bases left in between. The CDR3 DNA follows: TGTGCCAGCAGCCAAGAAAGGGACCGAGGGTACGAGCAGTACTTC. Its protein is CASSQERDRGYEQYF.

This clonotype occurred a few times. The gene calls are TRBV3-1 and TRBJ1-2; 10 bases match TRBD1. The CDR3 extends over 14 amino acids. V gave up 7 bases and J gave up 6 bases; unmatched junction bases: 8. The germline V gene has CDR1 LGHDT and CDR2 YNNKEL (reference sequence). The CDR3: CASNYGGQGHGYTF. DNA of the CDR3: TGTGCCAGCAACTATGGGGGACAGGGGCATGGCTACACCTTC.

The chain links TRBV24-1 to TRBJ2-7, with a weak D call TRBD2 (5 bases). Looked up from germline, CDR1 is KGHDR and CDR2 is SFDVKD. Trimming pared 3 bases from V and 0 bases from J, leaving 17 bases between. The CDR3 length is 17 residues. CDR3 sequence: CATSDQGRPPSSYEQYF. DNA of the CDR3: TGTGCCACCAGTGATCAAGGGAGACCCCCCAGCTCCTACGAGCAGTACTTC.

This clonotype was counted a few times. The rearrangement links TRBV5-1 to TRBJ2-3, with D possibly being TRBD2 (5 bases). Trimming removed 3 bases from V and 0 bases from J, with 11 bases in between. The CDR3 is made up of 15 amino acids. From germline, CDR1 is SGHRS and CDR2 YFSETQ. The chain's CDR3 is CASSSLARSTDTQYF. CDR3 bases: TGCGCCAGCAGCTCCTTAGCGCGGAGCACAGATACGCAGTATTTT.

This clonotype was detected ten times or more. The chain carries TRBV14 and TRBJ1-6; D call uncertain. CDR1 is SGHDN and CDR2 is FVKESK in the germline V gene. Trimming pared 1 base from V and 13 bases from J, leaving 8 bases between. CDR3 size: 12 residues. The CDR3 DNA sequence: TGTGCCAGCAGCCAAGCAGGAGTCCCCCTCCACTTT. Its translation is CASSQAGVPLHF.

The chain is built from TRBV7-9 and TRBJ2-3, with D possibly matching TRBD2 (5 bases). The germline V gene has CDR1 SEHNR and CDR2 FQNEAQ (reference sequence). CDR3 length: 12 amino acids. The V and J ends lost 2 bases and 9 bases respectively, with 9 bases between them. CDR3 loop: CASSLSRLTQYF. The CDR3 bases are TGTGCCAGCAGCTTATCCCGACTAACGCAGTATTTT.

J is TRBJ1-1 and V is TRBV25-1; possible D gene TRBD1, 5 bases. V was cut by 8 bases and J by 2 bases, with 21 bases left in between. The germline gives CDR1 MGHDK, CDR2 SYGVNS. The CDR3 has 16 residues. CDR3: CASSPLGRGDNTEAFF. As DNA, the CDR3 is TGTGCCAGCTCACCACTCGGCAGAGGGGATAACACTGAAGCTTTCTTT.

The rearrangement joins TRBV28 to TRBJ1-5; 8 bases line up with TRBD1. V gave up 6 bases and J gave up 6 bases; unmatched junction bases: 7. The CDR3 totals 14 residues. CDR1 is MDHEN, CDR2 SYDVKM, per germline. This CDR3 reads CASSPGGFSQPQHF. For the CDR3, the DNA is TGTGCCAGCAGCCCAGGGGGCTTTAGTCAGCCCCAGCATTTT.

CDR3 sequence: CASSLWEGYNEQFF. The CDR3 DNA follows: TGTGCCAGCAGTTTGTGGGAGGGCTACAATGAGCAGTTCTTC. The chain combines TRBV15 with TRBJ2-1; 7 nucleotides agree with TRBD2. Germline CDR1 and CDR2: LNHNV and YYDKDF (reference sequence). This CDR3 contains 14 residues. J gave up 3 bases and V 10 bases, and 9 bases lay outside the gene matches.

The chain carries TRBV2 and TRBJ1-2, with no clear D. Germline V gene lookup returns CDR1 SNHLY and CDR2 FYNNEI. The CDR3 length is 16 residues. Trimming took 5 bases from V and 4 from J, leaving 20 bases between them. DNA for the CDR3: TGTGCCAGCAGTTACATCTCTGGCGGGGTAACCTATGGCTACACCTTC. This codes for CASSYISGGVTYGYTF. Full variable domain (rest looked up from reference TRBV2 and TRBJ1-2): EPEVTQTPSHQVTQMGQEVILRCVPISNHLYFYWYRQILGQKVEFLVSFYNNEISEKSEIFDDQFSVERPDGSNFTLKIRSTKLEDSAMYFCASSYISGGVTYGYTFGSGTRLTVV.

J is TRBJ2-5 and V is TRBV6-2 or TRBV6-3, with D tentatively TRBD1 or TRBD2 (5 bases each). The CDR3 contains 12 residues. From germline, CDR1 is MNHEY and CDR2 SVGEGT. V lost 7 bases, J lost 5 bases, and 11 bases lay in between. The DNA for the CDR3 is TGTGCCAGCAACGGGGCCACGGAGACCCAGTACTTC. Its protein product is CASNGATETQYF.

This chain connects TRBV29-1 to TRBJ2-5, with 7 nucleotides matching TRBD1. The junction had 18 bases not matched to a gene; V was cut back by 7 bases and J by 4 bases. Germline V gene data show CDR1 as SQVTM and CDR2 as ANQGSEA. This CDR3 has 16 amino acids. The CDR3 reads CSAQASGDSLRETQYF. CDR3 DNA: TGCAGCGCCCAAGCGTCCGGGGACAGCTTAAGAGAGACCCAGTACTTC.

As regards this clonotype: The germline gene is not matched at one end of the junction; a read error may be the cause. The rearrangement links TRBV7-8 to TRBJ2-7, with a tentative D call TRBD2 (5 bases). The CDR3 length is 15 residues. Germline lookup yields CDR1 SGHVS and CDR2 FQNEAQ. Here the CDR3 DNA reads TGTGCCTGCAGCAACGGGGAGTCGCTGGCCTTCGAGCAGTACTTC. This sequence encodes CACSNGESLAFEQYF.

The sample holds a few counts of this clonotype. The CDR3 coding sequence is TGTGCCAGCAGCTTAACCGGGTCTACGGACTCTGGAAACACCATATATTTT. It translates to CASSLTGSTDSGNTIYF. The V and J genes are TRBV7-3 and TRBJ1-3; D remains ambiguous. The germline CDR1 and CDR2 sequences are SGHTA and FQGTGA. The ends were cut back, 0 bases at V and 0 bases at J, with 12 bases in the middle. This CDR3 spans 17 amino acids.

This clonotype was counted a few times. The chain has TRBV4-1 and TRBJ1-2; no clear D gene. The V gene lost 0 bases and the J gene lost 4 bases, with 15 bases spanning the gap. The CDR3 spans 16 residues. Germline V gene lookup returns CDR1 MGHRA and CDR2 YSYEKL. The CDR3 loop is CASSQEGGPLGYGYTF. The CDR3 bases are TGCGCCAGCAGCCAAGAAGGAGGGCCTTTGGGCTATGGCTACACCTTC.

With regard to this clonotype: A much larger clone differs from this one at a single base, so this may be a read error. This sequence joins TRBV19 and TRBJ1-2, with D possibly matching TRBD1 (5 bases). The V end lost 5 bases, the J end lost 4 bases, and 17 bases lay between the germline ends. The CDR3 sequence is 15 residues long. CDR1 is LNHDA, CDR2 SQIVND, per germline (reference sequence). The CDR3 DNA is TGTGCCAGTAGTGTTGGGGAAAGGGGAGGCTATGGCTACACCTTC. It encodes CASSVGERGGYGYTF.

The DNA of the CDR3 is TGTGCCAGCAGCTTAGCCTGGGACCACAAAAAGGAGCAGTTCTTC. Protein: CASSLAWDHKKEQFF. This chain connects TRBV7-2 to TRBJ2-1; TRBD1 or TRBD2 may be the D gene (5 bases each). Germline loops: CDR1 SGHTA, CDR2 FQGNSA. The CDR3 consists of 15 residues. V lost 0 bases and J lost 10, with 16 bases in between.

The chain links TRBV5-1 to TRBJ1-1; no firm D call. Deletions cut 0 bases from V and 1 base from J, with 10 bases between. The germline V gene has CDR1 SGHRS and CDR2 YFSETQ. This CDR3 has 15 amino acids. CDR3 DNA: TGCGCCAGCAGCTTGGAGCCGACTCCGAACACTGAAGCTTTCTTT. This translates into CASSLEPTPNTEAFF.

The chain joins TRBV2 to TRBJ2-7, with a weak D call TRBD2 (5 bases). The CDR3 covers 12 residues. Trimming took off 6 bases at V and 3 bases at J, with 9 bases between the two ends. Germline values: CDR1 SNHLY, CDR2 FYNNEI. The CDR3 region has the DNA TGTGCCAGCAGGATGACTATCTACGAGCAGTACTTC. Amino acid sequence: CASRMTIYEQYF.

This clonotype was seen many times. The gene calls are TRBV19 and TRBJ1-2, with D maybe TRBD1 (5 bases). Germline V CDR1 and CDR2: LNHDA, SQIVND (reference sequence). The V gene lost 8 bases and the J gene lost 8 bases, with 24 bases spanning the gap. The CDR3 covers 15 residues. As DNA, the CDR3 is TGTGCCAGTCGACAAGAGGACATTTCAGGTGTCGGCTACACCTTC. It encodes CASRQEDISGVGYTF. Combining the CDR3 with reference TRBV19 and TRBJ1-2 gives the whole variable domain DGGITQSPKYLFRKEGQNVTLSCEQNLNHDAMYWYRQDPGQGLRLIYYSQIVNDFQKGDIAEGYSVSREKKESFPLTVTSAQKNPTAFYLCASRQEDISGVGYTFGSGTRLTVV.

As concerns this clonotype: One end of the junction fails to match germline, which may point to a read error. The J gene is TRBJ2-1, the V gene TRBV20-1; 7 bases fit TRBD2. Per germline, CDR1 DFQATT and CDR2 SNEGSKA (reference sequence). This CDR3 spans 14 amino acids. The CDR3 here is CSAVWASGYNERFF. DNA of the CDR3: TGCAGTGCTGTATGGGCTAGCGGATACAATGAGCGGTTCTTC.

This clonotype was counted ten times or more. This chain uses TRBV15 with TRBJ2-1; 13 nucleotides agree with TRBD2. The CDR3 contains 16 residues. J lost 6 bases, V lost 3 bases, and 5 bases had no gene match. Per germline, CDR1 LNHNV and CDR2 YYDKDF (reference sequence). The CDR3 nucleotides read TGTGCCACCAGCAGCCTGGGACTAGCGGGGATCAATGAGCAGTTCTTC. This encodes CATSSLGLAGINEQFF.